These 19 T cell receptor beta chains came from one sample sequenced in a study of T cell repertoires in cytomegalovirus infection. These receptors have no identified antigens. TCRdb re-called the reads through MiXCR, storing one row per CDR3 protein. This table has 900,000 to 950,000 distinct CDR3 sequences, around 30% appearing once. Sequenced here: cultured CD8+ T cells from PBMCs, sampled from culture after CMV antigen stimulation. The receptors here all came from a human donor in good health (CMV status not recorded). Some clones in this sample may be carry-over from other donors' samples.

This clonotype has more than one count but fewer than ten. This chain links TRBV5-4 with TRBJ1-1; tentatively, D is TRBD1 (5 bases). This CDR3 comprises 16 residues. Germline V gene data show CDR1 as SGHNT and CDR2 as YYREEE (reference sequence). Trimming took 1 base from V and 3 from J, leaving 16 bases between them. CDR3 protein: CASSLLRPGGYTEAFF. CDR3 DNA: TGTGCCAGCAGCTTGCTCAGACCCGGGGGGTACACTGAAGCTTTCTTT.

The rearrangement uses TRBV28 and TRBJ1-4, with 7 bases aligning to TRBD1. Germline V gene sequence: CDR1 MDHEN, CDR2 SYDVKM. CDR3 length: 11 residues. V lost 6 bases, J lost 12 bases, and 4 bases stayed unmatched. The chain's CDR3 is CASRSGTELFF. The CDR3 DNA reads TGTGCCAGCAGATCCGGGACAGAACTGTTTTTT.

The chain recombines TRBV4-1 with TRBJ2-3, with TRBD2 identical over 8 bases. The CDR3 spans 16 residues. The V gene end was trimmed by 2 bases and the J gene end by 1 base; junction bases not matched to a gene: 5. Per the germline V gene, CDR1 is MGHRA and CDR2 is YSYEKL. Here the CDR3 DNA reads TGCGCCAGCAGCCAAAGGCTAGCGGGTGGCACAGATACGCAGTATTTT. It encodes CASSQRLAGGTDTQYF.

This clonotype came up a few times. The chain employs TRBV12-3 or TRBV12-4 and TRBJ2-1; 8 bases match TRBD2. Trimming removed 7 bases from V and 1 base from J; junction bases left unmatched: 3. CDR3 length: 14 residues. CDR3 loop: CASIQRGSYNEQFF. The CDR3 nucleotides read TGTGCCAGCATCCAGCGGGGGTCCTACAATGAGCAGTTCTTC.

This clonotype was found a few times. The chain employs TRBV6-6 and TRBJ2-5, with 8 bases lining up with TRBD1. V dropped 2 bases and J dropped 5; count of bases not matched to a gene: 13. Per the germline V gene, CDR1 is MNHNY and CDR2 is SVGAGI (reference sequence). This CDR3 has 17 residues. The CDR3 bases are TGTGCCAGCAGTTACCCCCGTGAGACAGGGGACTTGGAGACCCAGTACTTC. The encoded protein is CASSYPRETGDLETQYF.

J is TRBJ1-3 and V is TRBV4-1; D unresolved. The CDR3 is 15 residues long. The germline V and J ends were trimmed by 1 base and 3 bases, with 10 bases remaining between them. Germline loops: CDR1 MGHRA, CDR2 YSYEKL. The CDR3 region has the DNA TGCGCCAGCAGCCAAGGATGGAGCCTTGGAAACACCATATATTTT. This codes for CASSQGWSLGNTIYF.

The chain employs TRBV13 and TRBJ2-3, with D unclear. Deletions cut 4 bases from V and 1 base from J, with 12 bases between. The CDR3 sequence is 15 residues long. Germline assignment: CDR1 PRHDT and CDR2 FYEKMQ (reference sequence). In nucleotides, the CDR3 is TGTGCCAGCAGCTCCAATAAACGACGCACAGATACGCAGTATTTT. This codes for CASSSNKRRTDTQYF.

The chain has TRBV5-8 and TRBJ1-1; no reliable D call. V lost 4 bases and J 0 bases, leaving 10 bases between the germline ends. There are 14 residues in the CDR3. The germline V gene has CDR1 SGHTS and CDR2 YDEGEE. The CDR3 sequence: CASSPLSLNTEAFF. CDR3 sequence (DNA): TGTGCCAGCAGCCCGCTATCCCTGAACACTGAAGCTTTCTTT.

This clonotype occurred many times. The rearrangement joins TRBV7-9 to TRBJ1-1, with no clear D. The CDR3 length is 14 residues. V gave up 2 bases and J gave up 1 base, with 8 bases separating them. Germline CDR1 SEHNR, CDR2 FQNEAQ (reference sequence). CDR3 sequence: CASSLSAGNTEAFF. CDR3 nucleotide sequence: TGTGCCAGCAGCTTAAGTGCAGGGAACACTGAAGCTTTCTTT.

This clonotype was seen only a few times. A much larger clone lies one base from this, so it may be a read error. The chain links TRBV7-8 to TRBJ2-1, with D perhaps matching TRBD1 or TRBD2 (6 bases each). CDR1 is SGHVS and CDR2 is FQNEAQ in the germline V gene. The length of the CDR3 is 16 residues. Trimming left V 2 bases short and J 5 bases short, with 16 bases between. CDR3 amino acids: CASSLNRGQTNNEQFF. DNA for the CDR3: TGTGCCAGCAGCTTAAACCGGGGGCAGACAAACAATGAGCAGTTCTTC.

This CDR3 is CASSSPPLTDQYEQYF. As DNA, the CDR3 is TGTGCCAGCAGCTCCCCTCCCTTGACAGACCAATACGAGCAGTACTTC. The genes are TRBV7-9 and TRBJ2-7, with D perhaps TRBD1 (5 bases). CDR1 is SEHNR, CDR2 FQNEAQ, per germline (reference sequence). Trimming took 4 bases from V and 4 from J, leaving 20 bases between them. The CDR3 is 16 amino acids.

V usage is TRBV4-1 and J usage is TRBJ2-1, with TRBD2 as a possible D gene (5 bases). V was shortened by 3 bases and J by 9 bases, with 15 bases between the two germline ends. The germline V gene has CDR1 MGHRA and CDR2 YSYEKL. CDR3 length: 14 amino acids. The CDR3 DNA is TGCGCCAGCAGCCAGGATCCCCGGGGTACTGAGCAGTTCTTC. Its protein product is CASSQDPRGTEQFF.

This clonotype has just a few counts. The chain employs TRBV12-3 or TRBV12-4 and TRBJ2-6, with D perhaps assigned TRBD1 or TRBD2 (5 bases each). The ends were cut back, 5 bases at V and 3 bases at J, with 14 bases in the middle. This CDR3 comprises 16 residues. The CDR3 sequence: CASSLLAGSGANVLTF. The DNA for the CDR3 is TGTGCCAGCAGTCTCCTCGCAGGGAGTGGGGCCAACGTCCTGACTTTC.

The CDR3 coding sequence is TGCAGCGTTGATTGGAACACTGAAGCTTTCTTT. Translation gives CSVDWNTEAFF. The V gene is TRBV29-1, the J gene TRBJ1-1; D uncertain. The V and J ends lost 3 bases and 1 base respectively, with 3 bases between them. The length of the CDR3 is 11 residues. Germline CDR1 SQVTM, CDR2 ANQGSEA. Based on the CDR3 plus reference TRBV29-1 and TRBJ1-1, the full variable domain is SAVISQKPSRDICQRGTSLTIQCQVDSQVTMMFWYRQQPGQSLTLIATANQGSEATYESGFVIDKFPISRPNLTFSTLTVSNMSPEDSSIYLCSVDWNTEAFFGQGTRLTVV.

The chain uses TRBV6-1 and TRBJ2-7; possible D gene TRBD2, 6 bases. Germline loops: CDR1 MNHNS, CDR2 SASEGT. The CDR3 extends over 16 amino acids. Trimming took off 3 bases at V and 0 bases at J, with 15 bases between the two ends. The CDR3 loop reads CASSELGGHSSYEQYF. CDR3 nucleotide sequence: TGTGCCAGCAGTGAGTTGGGAGGACACAGCTCCTACGAGCAGTACTTC.

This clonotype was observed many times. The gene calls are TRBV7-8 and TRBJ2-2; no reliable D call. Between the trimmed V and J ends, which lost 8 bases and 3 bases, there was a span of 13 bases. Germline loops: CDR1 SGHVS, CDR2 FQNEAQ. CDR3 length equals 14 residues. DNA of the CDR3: TGTGCCAGCGGCCTGTGGGCGGACACCGGGGAGCTGTTTTTT. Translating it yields CASGLWADTGELFF.

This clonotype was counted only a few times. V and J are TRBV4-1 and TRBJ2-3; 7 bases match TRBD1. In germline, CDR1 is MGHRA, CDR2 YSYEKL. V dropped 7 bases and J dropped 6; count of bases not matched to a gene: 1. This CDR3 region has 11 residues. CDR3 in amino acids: CASKGGDTQYF. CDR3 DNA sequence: TGCGCCAGCAAAGGGGGCGATACGCAGTATTTT.

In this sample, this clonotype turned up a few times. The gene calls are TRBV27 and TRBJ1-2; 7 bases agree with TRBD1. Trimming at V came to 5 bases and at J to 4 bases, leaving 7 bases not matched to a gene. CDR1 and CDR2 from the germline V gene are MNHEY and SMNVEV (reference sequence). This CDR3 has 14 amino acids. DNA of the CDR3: TGTGCCAGCAGTCCGGGACAGCTTTCCTATGGCTACACCTTC. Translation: CASSPGQLSYGYTF.

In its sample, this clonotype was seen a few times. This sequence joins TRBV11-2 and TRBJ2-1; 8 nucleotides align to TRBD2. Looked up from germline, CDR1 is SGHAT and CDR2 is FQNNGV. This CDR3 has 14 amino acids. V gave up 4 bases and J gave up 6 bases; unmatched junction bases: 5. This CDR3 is CASSWAGGGNEQFF. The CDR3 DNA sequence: TGTGCCAGCAGCTGGGCCGGGGGGGGCAATGAGCAGTTCTTC.